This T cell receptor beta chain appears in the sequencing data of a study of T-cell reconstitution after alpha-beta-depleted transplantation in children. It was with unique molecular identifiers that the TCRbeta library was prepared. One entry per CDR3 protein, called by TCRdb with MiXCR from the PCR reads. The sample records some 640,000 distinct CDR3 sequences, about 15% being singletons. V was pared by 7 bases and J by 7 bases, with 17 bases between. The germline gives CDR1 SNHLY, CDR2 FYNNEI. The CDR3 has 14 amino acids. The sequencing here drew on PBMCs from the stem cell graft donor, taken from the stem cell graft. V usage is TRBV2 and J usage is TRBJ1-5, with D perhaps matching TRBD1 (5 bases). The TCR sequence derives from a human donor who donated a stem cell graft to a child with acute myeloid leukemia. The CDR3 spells CASTTDRGYQPQHF. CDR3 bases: TGTGCCAGCACCACAGACAGAGGGTACCAGCCCCAGCATTTT.